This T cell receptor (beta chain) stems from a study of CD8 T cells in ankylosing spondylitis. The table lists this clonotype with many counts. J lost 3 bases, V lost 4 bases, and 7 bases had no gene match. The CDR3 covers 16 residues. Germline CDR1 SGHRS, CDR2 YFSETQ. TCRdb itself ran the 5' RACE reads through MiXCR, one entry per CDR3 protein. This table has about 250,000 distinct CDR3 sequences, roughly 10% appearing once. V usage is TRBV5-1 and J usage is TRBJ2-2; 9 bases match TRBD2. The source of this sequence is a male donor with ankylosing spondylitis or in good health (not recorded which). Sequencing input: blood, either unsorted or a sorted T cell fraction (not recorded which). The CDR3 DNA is TGCGCCAGCAGCCCCCGGTTAGCGGGAGACACCGGGGAGCTGTTTTTT. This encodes CASSPRLAGDTGELFF. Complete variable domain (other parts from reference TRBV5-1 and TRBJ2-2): KAGVTQTPRYLIKTRGQQVTLSCSPISGHRSVSWYQQTPGQGLQFLFEYFSETQRNKGNFPGRFSGRQFSNSRSEMNVSTLELGDSALYLCASSPRLAGDTGELFFGEGSRLTVL.